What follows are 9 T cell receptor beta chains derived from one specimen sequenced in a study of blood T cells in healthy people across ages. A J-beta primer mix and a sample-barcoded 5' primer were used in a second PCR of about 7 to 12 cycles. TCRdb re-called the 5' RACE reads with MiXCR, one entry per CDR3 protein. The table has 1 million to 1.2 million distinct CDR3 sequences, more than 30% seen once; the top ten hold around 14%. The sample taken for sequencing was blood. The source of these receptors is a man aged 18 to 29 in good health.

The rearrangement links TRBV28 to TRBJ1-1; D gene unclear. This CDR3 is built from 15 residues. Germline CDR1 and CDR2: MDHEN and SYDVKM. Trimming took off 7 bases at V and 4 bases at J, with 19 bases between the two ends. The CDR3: CASTQGMAKSTEAFF. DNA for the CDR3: TGTGCCAGCACCCAAGGGATGGCGAAAAGCACTGAAGCTTTCTTT. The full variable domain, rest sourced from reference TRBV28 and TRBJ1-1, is DVKVTQSSRYLVKRTGEKVFLECVQDMDHENMFWYRQDPGLGLRLIYFSYDVKMKEKGDIPEGYSVSREKKERFSLILESASTNQTSMYLCASTQGMAKSTEAFFGQGTRLTVV.

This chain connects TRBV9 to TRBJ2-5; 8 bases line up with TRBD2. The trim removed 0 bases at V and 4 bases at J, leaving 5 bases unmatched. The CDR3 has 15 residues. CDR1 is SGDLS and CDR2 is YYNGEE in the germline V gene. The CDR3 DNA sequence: TGTGCCAGCAGCGTAGCGGGAGGGTATGTAGAGACCCAGTACTTC. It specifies CASSVAGGYVETQYF.

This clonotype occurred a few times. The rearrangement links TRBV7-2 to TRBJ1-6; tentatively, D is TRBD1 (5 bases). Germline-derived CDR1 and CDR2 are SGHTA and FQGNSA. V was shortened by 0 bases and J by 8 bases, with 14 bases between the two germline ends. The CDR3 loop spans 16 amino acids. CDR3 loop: CASSLAVTVRDSPLHF. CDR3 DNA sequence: TGTGCCAGCAGCTTAGCGGTGACAGTGAGGGATTCACCCCTCCACTTT.

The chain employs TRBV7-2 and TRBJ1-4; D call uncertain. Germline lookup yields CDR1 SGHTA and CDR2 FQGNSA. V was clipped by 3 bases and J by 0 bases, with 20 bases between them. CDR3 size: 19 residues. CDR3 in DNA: TGTGCCAGCAGCTTTAGGGTTTCGGGGTTTGGGGCAACTAATGAAAAACTGTTTTTT. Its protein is CASSFRVSGFGATNEKLFF.

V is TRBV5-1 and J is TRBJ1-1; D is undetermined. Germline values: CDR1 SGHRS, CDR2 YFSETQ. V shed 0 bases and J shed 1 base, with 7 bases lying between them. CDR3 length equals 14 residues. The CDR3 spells CASSLASQNTEAFF. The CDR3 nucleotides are TGCGCCAGCAGCTTGGCTAGTCAGAACACTGAAGCTTTCTTT.

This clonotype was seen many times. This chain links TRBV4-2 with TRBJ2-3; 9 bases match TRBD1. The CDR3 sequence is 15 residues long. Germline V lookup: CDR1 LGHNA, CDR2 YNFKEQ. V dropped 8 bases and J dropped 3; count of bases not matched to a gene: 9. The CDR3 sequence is CASAVGTGRTDTQYF. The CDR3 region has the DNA TGTGCCAGCGCGGTCGGGACAGGGCGTACAGATACGCAGTATTTT.

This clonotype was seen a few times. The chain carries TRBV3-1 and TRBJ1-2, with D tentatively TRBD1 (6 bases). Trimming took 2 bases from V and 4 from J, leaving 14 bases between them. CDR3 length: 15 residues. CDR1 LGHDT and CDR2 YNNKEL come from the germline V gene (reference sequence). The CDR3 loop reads CASSQLAQGIYGYTF. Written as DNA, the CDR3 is TGTGCCAGCAGCCAACTCGCGCAGGGGATCTATGGCTACACCTTC.

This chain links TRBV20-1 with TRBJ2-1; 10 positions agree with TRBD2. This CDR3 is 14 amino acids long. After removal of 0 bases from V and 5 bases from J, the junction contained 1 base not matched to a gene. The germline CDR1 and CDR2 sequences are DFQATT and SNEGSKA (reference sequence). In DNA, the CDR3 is TGCAGTGCTAGAGATAGCGGGAGGCACAATGAGCAGTTCTTC. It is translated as CSARDSGRHNEQFF.

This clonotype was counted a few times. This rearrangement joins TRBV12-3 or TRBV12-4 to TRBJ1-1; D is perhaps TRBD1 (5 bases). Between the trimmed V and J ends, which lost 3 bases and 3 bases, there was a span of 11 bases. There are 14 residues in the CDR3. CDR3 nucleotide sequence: TGTGCCAGCAGTTTGGCAGGGATGGACACTGAAGCTTTCTTT. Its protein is CASSLAGMDTEAFF.